Listed below are T cell receptor beta chains from one sample, sequenced in a study of blood T cell repertoires in COVID-19. Some clones are missing from TCRdb's copy, which holds only in-frame ones; the method was immunoSEQ multiplex PCR. Of more than 200,000 clones listed, approximately 90% were seen once; the top ten hold about 4.1%. Material for sequencing was peripheral blood. The receptor set was obtained from a man aged 50 to 60 with acute or convalescent COVID-19. CDR3s include the opening cysteine and the closing phenylalanine or tryptophan. The order of the fields is J gene, D gene, clone size, V gene, CDR3 protein, CDR3 DNA. D genes are given only for firm matches. The listing skips clone size in some rows; elsewhere it reads once, few, many or a size class.

TRBJ1-1,NA,NA,TRBV7-6,CASSLVGGQSLFEAFF,TGTGCCAGCAGCTTAGTAGGAGGGCAGAGCCTTTTTGAAGCTTTCTTT
TRBJ1-1,TRBD1,NA,TRBV5-1,CASSPPTGGSGTEAFF,TGCGCCAGCAGCCCACCGACAGGGGGTAGTGGCACTGAAGCTTTCTTT
TRBJ1-6,NA,few,TRBV15,CATSRDGPGDSPLHF,TGTGCCACCTCCAGAGATGGCCCAGGGGATTCACCCCTCCACTTT
TRBJ1-1,NA,few,TRBV27,CATRGWNTEAFF,TGTGCCACTAGGGGGTGGAACACTGAAGCTTTCTTT
TRBJ2-1,TRBD2,NA,TRBV27,CASSLWGGSPNEQFF,TGTGCCAGCAGTTTGTGGGGGGGGTCCCCTAATGAGCAGTTCTTC
TRBJ2-5,NA,NA,TRBV2,CASSPLRETQYF,TGTGCCAGCAGTCCCCTTCGAGAGACCCAGTACTTC
TRBJ1-1,TRBD1,NA,TRBV3-1/TRBV3-2,CASSRRQGPNTEAFF,TGTGCCAGCAGCCGCAGACAGGGGCCGAACACTGAAGCTTTCTTT
TRBJ1-4,TRBD1,NA,TRBV2,CASSPDRGRRVEKLFF,TGTGCCAGCAGTCCCGACAGGGGGCGCCGGGTTGAAAAACTGTTTTTT
TRBJ2-5,TRBD2,NA,TRBV7-9,CASSLFGGAVETQYF,TGTGCCAGCAGCTTATTCGGGGGGGCCGTGGAGACCCAGTACTTC
TRBJ1-5,NA,NA,TRBV10-3,CAISAEGNQPQHF,TGTGCCATCAGTGCTGAGGGCAATCAGCCCCAGCATTTT
TRBJ1-6,NA,few,TRBV5-1,CASSRQTASSYNSPLHF,TGCGCCAGCAGCCGCCAGACAGCGAGCTCCTATAATTCACCCCTCCACTTT
TRBJ1-2,TRBD1,NA,TRBV23-1,CASSLRDRDYGYTF,TGCGCCAGCAGTCTGAGGGACAGAGACTATGGCTACACCTTC
TRBJ1-1,NA,NA,TRBV7-7,CASSSQQGTEAFF,TGTGCCAGCAGCTCGCAACAGGGAACTGAAGCTTTCTTT
TRBJ1-5,TRBD1,NA,TRBV5-1,CASSLWTGEDQPQHF,TGCGCCAGCAGCTTGTGGACAGGGGAGGATCAGCCCCAGCATTTT
TRBJ1-6,NA,NA,TRBV2,CASRQASEFSPLHF,TGTGCCAGCAGACAAGCCAGCGAGTTCTCACCCCTCCACTTT
TRBJ1-1,NA,NA,TRBV2,CASSVVNTEAFF,TGTGCCAGCAGTGTAGTGAACACTGAAGCTTTCTTT
TRBJ1-6,NA,NA,TRBV2,CASKSGGWNSPLHF,TGTGCCAGCAAATCGGGGGGTTGGAATTCACCCCTCCACTTT
TRBJ1-2,NA,NA,TRBV5-1,CASSLGQVQGGYTF,TGCGCCAGCAGCTTGGGGCAGGTTCAGGGTGGCTACACCTTC
TRBJ1-1,NA,NA,TRBV4-1,CASSQDLRGAEAFF,TGCGCCAGCAGCCAAGATCTCCGGGGAGCCGAAGCTTTCTTT
TRBJ1-5,TRBD1,NA,TRBV10-2,CASSAQGNVNQPQHF,TGCGCCAGCAGCGCACAGGGGAACGTTAATCAGCCCCAGCATTTT
TRBJ1-3,TRBD1,few,TRBV3-1/TRBV3-2,CASSPRDRRVGNTIYF,TGTGCCAGCAGCCCCCGGGACAGGCGGGTTGGAAACACCATATATTTT
TRBJ2-1,NA,NA,TRBV6-5,CASIGQAYNEQFF,TGTGCCAGCATTGGGCAGGCCTACAATGAGCAGTTCTTC
TRBJ1-2,NA,NA,TRBV20-1,CSASPNRDLGYTF,TGCAGTGCTAGTCCCAACAGGGATCTGGGCTACACCTTC
TRBJ1-6,NA,once,TRBV5-1,CASSFGDTNSPLHF,TGCGCCAGCAGCTTTGGGGACACTAATTCACCCCTCCACTTT
TRBJ1-1,TRBD1,NA,TRBV5-4,CASSFDRENTEAFF,TGTGCCAGCAGTTTTGACAGGGAGAACACTGAAGCTTTCTTT
TRBJ1-3,TRBD1,NA,TRBV9,CASSARQGDGGNTIYF,TGTGCCAGCAGCGCCCGACAGGGAGACGGAGGAAACACCATATATTTT